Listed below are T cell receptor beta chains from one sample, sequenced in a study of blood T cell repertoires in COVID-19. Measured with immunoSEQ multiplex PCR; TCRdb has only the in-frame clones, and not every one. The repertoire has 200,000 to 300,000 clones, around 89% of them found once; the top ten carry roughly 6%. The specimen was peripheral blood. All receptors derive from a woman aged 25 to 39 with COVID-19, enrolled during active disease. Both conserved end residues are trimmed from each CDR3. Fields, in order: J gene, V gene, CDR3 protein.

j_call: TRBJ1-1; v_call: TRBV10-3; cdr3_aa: AISESGSNTEAF
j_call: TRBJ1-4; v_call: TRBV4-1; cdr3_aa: ASSQVGTATNEKLF
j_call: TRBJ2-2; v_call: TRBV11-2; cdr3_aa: ASSPTGGDTGELF
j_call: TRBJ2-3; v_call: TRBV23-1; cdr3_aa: ASSQQVGQGTSSTDTQY
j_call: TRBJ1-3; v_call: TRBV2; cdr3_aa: ASRAHLLSPGNTIY
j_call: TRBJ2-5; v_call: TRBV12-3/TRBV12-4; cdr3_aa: ASSSSGGETQY
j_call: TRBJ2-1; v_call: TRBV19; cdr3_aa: ASRPTSGSGRGSEQF
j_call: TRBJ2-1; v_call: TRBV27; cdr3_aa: ASRLRGNLFGNEQF
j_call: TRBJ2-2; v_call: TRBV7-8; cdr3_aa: ASSVTGQNTGELF
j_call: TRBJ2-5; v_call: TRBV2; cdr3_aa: ASITEPPGETQY
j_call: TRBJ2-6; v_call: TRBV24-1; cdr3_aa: ATSDFNSISGANVLT
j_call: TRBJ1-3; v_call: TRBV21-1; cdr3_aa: ASSNGDRAGAGNTIY
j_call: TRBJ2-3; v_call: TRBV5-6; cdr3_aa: ASSLTDTQY
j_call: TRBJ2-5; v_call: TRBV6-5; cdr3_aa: ASSYYLAGVETQY
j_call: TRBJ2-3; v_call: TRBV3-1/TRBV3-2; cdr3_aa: ASSQDCPRQDTQY
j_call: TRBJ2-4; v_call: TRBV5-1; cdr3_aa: ASSREGTDQNIQY
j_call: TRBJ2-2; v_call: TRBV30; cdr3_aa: AWSYRLAGVLTGELF
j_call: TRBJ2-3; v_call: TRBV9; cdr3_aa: ASSVGFGRSDTQY
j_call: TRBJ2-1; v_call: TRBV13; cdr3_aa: ASSPPWASGRPDPNNEQF
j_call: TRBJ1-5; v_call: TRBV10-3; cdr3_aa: AISESVMKGDQPQH
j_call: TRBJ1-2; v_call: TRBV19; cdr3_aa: ASSIQGGHGYT
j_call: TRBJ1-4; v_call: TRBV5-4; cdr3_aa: ASSLGGPATNEKLF
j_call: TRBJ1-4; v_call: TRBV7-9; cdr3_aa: ASSLTGLNEKLF
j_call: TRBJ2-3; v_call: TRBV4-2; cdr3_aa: ASSQGGPTSRYRDTQY
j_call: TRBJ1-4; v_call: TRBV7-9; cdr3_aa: ASSSRQGVDEKLF
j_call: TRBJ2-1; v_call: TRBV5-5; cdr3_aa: ASSLAGTEANEQF
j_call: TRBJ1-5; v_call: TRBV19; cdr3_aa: ASTQTGLDQPQH
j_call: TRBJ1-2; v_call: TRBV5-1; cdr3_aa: ASSRDTGGNYGYT
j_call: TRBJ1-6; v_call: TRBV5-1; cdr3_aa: ASSLAGGSYNSPLH
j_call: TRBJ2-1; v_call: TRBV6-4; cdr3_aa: ASSDSMGRDEQF
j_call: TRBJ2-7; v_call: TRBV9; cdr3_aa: ASSPQSQGGEQY
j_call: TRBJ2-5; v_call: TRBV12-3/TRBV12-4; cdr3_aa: ASSGQAETQY
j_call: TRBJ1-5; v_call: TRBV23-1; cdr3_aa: ASSQSFQGKSDQPQH
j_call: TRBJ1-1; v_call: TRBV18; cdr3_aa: ASSQTGNTEAF
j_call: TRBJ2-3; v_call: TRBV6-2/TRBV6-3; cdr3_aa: ASSLAGDPSASTDTQY
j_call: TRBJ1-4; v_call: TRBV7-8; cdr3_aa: ASSLQYTATNEKLF
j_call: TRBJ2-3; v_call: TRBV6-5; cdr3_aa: ASSRTQRTDTQY
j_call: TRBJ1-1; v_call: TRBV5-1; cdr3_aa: ASSLRQGSNTEAF
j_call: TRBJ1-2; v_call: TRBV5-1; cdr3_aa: ASSGEDRRYGYT
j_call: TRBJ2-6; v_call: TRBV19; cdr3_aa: ASSPSRGSGANVLT
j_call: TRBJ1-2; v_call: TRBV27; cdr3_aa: ASSLSNSLDGYT
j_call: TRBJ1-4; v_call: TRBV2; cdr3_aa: ASTERTGREKLF
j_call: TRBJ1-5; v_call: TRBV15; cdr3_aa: ATSRDRGDRGQPQH
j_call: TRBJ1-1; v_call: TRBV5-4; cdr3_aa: ASSPGGRHTEAF
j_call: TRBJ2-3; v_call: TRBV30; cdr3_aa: AWSEGLAGADTQY
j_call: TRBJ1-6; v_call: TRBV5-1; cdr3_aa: ASSQGQGALSLH
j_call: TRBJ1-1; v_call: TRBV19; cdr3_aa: ASSTSGATEAF
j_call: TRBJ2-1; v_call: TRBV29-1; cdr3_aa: SAGTGGLNEQF
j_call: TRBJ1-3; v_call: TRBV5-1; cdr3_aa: ASSLPDSSGNTIY
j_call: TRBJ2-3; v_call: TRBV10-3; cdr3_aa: AINTGTGSSTDTQY
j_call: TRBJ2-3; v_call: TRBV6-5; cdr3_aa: ASSSRGRTDTQY
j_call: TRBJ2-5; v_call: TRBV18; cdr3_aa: ASSPSGGETQY
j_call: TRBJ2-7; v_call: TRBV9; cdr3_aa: ASSPGQTSSYEQY
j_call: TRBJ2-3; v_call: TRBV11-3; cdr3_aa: ASRGGLAGTDTQY
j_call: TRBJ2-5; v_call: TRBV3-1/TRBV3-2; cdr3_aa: ASSQAGTPGETQY